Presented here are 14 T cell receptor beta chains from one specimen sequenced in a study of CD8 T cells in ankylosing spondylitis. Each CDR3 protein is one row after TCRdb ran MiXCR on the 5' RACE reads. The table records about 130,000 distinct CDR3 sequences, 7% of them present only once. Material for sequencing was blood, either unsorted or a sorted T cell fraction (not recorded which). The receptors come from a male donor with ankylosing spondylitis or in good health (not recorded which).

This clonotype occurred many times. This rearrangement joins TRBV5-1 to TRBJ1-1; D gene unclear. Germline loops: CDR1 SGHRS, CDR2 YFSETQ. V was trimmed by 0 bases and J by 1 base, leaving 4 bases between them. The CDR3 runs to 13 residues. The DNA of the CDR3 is TGCGCCAGCAGCTTGGGGTCGAACACTGAAGCTTTCTTT. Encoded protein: CASSLGSNTEAFF.

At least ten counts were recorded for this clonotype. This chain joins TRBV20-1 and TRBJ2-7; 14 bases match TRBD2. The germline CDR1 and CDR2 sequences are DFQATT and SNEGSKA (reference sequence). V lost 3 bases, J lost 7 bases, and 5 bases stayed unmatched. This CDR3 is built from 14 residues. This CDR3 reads CSASGTSGSEEQYF. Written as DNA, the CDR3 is TGCAGTGCTAGTGGGACTAGCGGGAGTGAAGAGCAGTACTTC.

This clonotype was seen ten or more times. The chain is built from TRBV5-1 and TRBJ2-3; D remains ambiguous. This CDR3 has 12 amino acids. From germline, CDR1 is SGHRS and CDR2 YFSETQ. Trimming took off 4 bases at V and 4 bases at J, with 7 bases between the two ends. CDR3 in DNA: TGCGCCAGCAGCCCCTCCCCAGATACGCAGTATTTT. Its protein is CASSPSPDTQYF.

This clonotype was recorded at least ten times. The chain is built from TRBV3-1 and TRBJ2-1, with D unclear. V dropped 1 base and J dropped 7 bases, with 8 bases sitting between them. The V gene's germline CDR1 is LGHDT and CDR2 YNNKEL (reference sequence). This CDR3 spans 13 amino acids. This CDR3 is CASSQASRNEQFF. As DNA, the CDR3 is TGTGCCAGCAGCCAAGCGAGTAGGAATGAGCAGTTCTTC.

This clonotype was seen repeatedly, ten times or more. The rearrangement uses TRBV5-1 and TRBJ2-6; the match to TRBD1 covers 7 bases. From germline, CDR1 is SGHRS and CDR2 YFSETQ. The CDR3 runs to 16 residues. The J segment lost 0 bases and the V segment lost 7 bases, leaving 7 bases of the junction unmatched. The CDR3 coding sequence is TGCGCCAGCGGAAGACAGGGTAGCTCTGGGGCCAACGTCCTGACTTTC. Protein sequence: CASGRQGSSGANVLTF.

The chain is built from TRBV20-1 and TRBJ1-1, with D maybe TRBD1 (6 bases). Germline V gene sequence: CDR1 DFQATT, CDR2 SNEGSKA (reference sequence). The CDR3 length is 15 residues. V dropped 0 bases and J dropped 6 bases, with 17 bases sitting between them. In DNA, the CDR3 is TGCAGTGCTAGAGATCATCCCTACGGGGGCCCTGAAGCTTTCTTT. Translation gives CSARDHPYGGPEAFF.

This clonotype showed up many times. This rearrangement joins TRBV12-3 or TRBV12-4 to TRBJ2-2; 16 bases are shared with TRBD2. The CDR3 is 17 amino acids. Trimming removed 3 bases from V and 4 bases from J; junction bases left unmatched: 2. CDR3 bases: TGTGCCAGCAGTTTCGGGACTAGCGGGAGGGTCACCGGGGAGCTGTTTTTT. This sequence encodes CASSFGTSGRVTGELFF.

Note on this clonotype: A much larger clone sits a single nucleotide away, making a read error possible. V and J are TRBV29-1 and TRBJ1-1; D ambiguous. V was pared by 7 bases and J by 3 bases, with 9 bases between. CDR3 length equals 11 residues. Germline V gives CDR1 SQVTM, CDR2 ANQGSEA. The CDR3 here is CSGSRDTEAFF. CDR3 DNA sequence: TGCAGCGGATCGCGGGACACTGAAGCTTTCTTT.

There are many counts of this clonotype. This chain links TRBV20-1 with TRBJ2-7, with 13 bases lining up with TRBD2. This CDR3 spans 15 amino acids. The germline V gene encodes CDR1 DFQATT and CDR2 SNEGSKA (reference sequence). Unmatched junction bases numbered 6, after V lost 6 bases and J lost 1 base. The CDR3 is CSAQTTSGRSYEQYF. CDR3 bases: TGCAGTGCCCAAACGACTAGCGGGAGGTCCTACGAGCAGTACTTC.

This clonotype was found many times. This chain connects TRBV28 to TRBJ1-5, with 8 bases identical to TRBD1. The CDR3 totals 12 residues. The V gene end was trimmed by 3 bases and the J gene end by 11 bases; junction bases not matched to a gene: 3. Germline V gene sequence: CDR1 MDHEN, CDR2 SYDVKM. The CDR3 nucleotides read TGTGCCAGCAGTTTCAGGGGGCGAGCCCAGCATTTT. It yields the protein CASSFRGRAQHF.

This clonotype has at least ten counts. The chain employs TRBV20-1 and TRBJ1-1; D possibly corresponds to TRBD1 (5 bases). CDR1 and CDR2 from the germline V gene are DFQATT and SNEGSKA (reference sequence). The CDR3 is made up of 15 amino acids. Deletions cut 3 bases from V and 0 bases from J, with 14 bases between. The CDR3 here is CSARWLGPMNTEAFF. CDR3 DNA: TGCAGTGCTAGGTGGCTGGGACCCATGAACACTGAAGCTTTCTTT.

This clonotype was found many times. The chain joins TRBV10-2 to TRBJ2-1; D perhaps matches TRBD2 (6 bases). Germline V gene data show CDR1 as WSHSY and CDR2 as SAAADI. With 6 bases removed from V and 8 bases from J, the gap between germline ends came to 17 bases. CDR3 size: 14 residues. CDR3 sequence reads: CASRGDSPGYEQFF. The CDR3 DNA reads TGCGCCAGCAGGGGGGACTCTCCGGGGTATGAGCAGTTCTTC.

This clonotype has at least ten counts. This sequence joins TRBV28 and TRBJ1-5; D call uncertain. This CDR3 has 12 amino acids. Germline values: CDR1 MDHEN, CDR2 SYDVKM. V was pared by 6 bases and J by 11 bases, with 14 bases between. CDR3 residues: CASSQTLGAQHF. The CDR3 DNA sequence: TGTGCCAGCAGCCAGACCCTTGGGGCCCAGCATTTT.

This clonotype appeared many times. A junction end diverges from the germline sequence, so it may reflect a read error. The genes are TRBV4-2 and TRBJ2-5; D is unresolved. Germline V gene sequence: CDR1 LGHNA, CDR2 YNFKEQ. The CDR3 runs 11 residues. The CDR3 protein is CASSQDGPPGF. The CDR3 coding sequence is TGTGCCAGCAGCCAAGACGGGCCCCCCGGCTTC.